This note documents a single TCR beta chain sequence. The antigen remains unidentified. Assay used: immunoSEQ multiplex PCR; TCRdb lists only in-frame clones, some missing. The table shows about 110,000 clones, with more than 70% occurring only once. This CDR3 contains 15 residues. Germline V gene lookup returns CDR1 SEHNR and CDR2 FQNEAQ (reference sequence). V was clipped by 5 bases and J by 2 bases, with 15 bases between them. This sample is drawn from a study of T cell responses to AZD1222 COVID-19 vaccine. Findings and caveats of the study: Repertoire sampling was restricted to post-peak T cell response timepoints. Reports say nearly half of spike-specific TCRs go after unmutated variant regions. Spike-specific TCR depth and breadth grew after two AZD1222 doses. Baseline seropositivity occurred in only a handful of AZD1222 recipients.

Sample: peripheral blood, taken 28 days after the second AZD1222 dose. The chain carries TRBV7-9 and TRBJ1-2; D call uncertain. The origin of this receptor is an adult who received the AZD1222 COVID-19 vaccine. CDR3 region: CASSPPGTVNYGYTF. CDR3 nucleotide sequence: TGTGCCAGCAGCCCTCCGGGAACCGTAAACTATGGCTACACCTTC.